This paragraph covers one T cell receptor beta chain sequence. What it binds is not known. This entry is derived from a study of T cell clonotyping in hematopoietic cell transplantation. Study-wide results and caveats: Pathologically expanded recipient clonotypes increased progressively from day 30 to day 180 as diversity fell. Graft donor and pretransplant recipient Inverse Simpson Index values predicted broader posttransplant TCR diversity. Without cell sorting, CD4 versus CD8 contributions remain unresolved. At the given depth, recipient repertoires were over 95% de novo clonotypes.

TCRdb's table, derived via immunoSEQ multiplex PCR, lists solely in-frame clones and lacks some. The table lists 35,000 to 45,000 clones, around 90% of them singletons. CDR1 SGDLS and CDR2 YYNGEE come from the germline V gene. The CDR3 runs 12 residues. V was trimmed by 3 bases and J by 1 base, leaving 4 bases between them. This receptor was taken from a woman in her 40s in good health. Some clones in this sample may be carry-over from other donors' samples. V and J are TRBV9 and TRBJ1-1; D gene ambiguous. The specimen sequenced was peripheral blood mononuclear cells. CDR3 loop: CASSGANTEAFF. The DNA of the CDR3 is TGTGCCAGCAGCGGGGCGAACACTGAAGCTTTCTTT.